The 24 T cell receptor beta chains reported below all come from one sample, sequenced in a study of shared clonotypes between healthy human individuals. Profiling relied on immunoSEQ multiplex PCR, and the TCRdb table lists in-frame clones only, not all of them. The profile shows approximately 2,300,000 clones, 85% to 95% of them singletons. Sequenced: naive CD4+ T cells from PBMCs. The sample's subset: CD45RA+ positively selected. The source is a man aged 18 to 30 in good health. Some clones in this sample may be carry-over from other donors' samples.

This chain links TRBV5-4 with TRBJ2-7; D possibly matches TRBD1 or TRBD2 (5 bases each). This CDR3 spans 15 amino acids. Germline CDR1 and CDR2: SGHNT and YYREEE (reference sequence). Trimming left V 4 bases short and J 5 bases short, with 19 bases between. The CDR3 coding sequence is TGTGCCAGCAGCCTGCCGGGACGCGCGACTCACGAGCAGTACTTC. Residues: CASSLPGRATHEQYF.

This clone has only one observation. The chain uses TRBV15 and TRBJ1-1, with D perhaps TRBD1 (5 bases). V gave up 3 bases and J gave up 0 bases, with 11 bases separating them. This CDR3 comprises 15 residues. Per the germline V gene, CDR1 is LNHNV and CDR2 is YYDKDF (reference sequence). CDR3: CATSREGIVNTEAFF. The DNA for the CDR3 is TGTGCCACCAGCAGGGAGGGGATCGTGAACACTGAAGCTTTCTTT.

This clone was counted between two and nine times. The chain uses TRBV28 and TRBJ1-2; 9 bases are a match to TRBD1. V was pared by 3 bases and J by 0 bases, with 2 bases of the junction left unmatched. The CDR3 is 15 amino acids. The germline V gene encodes CDR1 MDHEN and CDR2 SYDVKM. The chain's CDR3 is CASSLGQGPNYGYTF. DNA of the CDR3: TGTGCCAGCAGTTTGGGACAGGGCCCTAACTATGGCTACACCTTC.

This chain connects TRBV7-8 to TRBJ1-2, with a tentative D call TRBD1 (5 bases). V lost 5 bases and J lost 8, with 15 bases in between. The germline V gene has CDR1 SGHVS and CDR2 FQNEAQ. This CDR3 is 13 amino acids long. CDR3 sequence reads: CASSLGEGRGYTF. In DNA, the CDR3 is TGTGCCAGCAGCCTAGGGGAGGGACGAGGCTACACCTTC.

In its sample, this clone was seen a few times. V usage is TRBV15 and J usage is TRBJ1-1, with TRBD1 as a possible D gene (6 bases). In germline, CDR1 is LNHNV, CDR2 YYDKDF (reference sequence). This CDR3 has 12 residues. Trimming shortened V by 6 bases and J by 5 bases, and 10 bases separated the two germline ends. The DNA for the CDR3 is TGTGCCACCAGTTTGAGGGGGACTGAAGCTTTCTTT. Translating it yields CATSLRGTEAFF.

The chain has TRBV11-2 and TRBJ2-7; 9 nucleotides align to TRBD1. Germline V gives CDR1 SGHAT, CDR2 FQNNGV. V was clipped by 6 bases and J by 5 bases; unmatched bases: 8. The CDR3 spans 14 residues. The CDR3 DNA is TGTGCCAGCAGTTCCGGGACAGGGTTCGACGAGCAGTACTTC. Encoded protein: CASSSGTGFDEQYF.

The rearrangement joins TRBV9 to TRBJ2-1, with 11 nucleotides matching TRBD2. Looked up from germline, CDR1 is SGDLS and CDR2 is YYNGEE. The J segment lost 10 bases and the V segment lost 3 bases, leaving 15 bases of the junction unmatched. The CDR3 sequence is 17 residues long. In DNA, the CDR3 is TGTGCCAGCAGCGCCGGGGGGATCCGACTAGCGGGACGGGAGCAGTTCTTC. It encodes CASSAGGIRLAGREQFF.

Remarks on this clone: The same CDR3 can be traced to other DNA sequences in this sample. This chain uses TRBV28 with TRBJ2-1, with 16 bases matching TRBD2. V lost 6 bases and J lost 7; bases outside the gene matches: 3. From germline, CDR1 is MDHEN and CDR2 SYDVKM. CDR3 size: 15 residues. The CDR3 bases are TGTGCCAGCAGACCGGGACTAGCGGGAGGGAATGAGCAGTTCTTC. Amino acid sequence: CASRPGLAGGNEQFF.

The chain has TRBV28 and TRBJ2-1; D gene uncertain. Germline V CDR1 and CDR2: MDHEN, SYDVKM. Deletions cut 3 bases from V and 4 bases from J, with 13 bases between. The CDR3 sequence is 15 residues long. The CDR3 bases are TGTGCCAGCAGTTTCTACCCCCAAGTATACAATGAGCAGTTCTTC. This gives the protein CASSFYPQVYNEQFF.

This rearrangement joins TRBV27 to TRBJ1-2; the match to TRBD1 covers 7 bases. Germline CDR1 and CDR2: MNHEY and SMNVEV (reference sequence). The CDR3 extends over 13 amino acids. V lost 6 bases to trimming and J lost 2 bases; unmatched junction nucleotides: 3. The CDR3 is CASRATGNYGYTF. The CDR3 DNA is TGTGCCAGCAGGGCGACAGGGAACTATGGCTACACCTTC.

The count of this clone is one. The identical CDR3 is also encoded by other nucleotide sequences in the sample. J is TRBJ2-1 and V is TRBV10-3; D unclear. This CDR3 contains 11 residues. CDR1 and CDR2 from the germline V gene are ENHRY and SYGVKD. V was cut by 3 bases and J by 8 bases, with 5 bases left in between. The CDR3 region has the DNA TGTGCCATCAGTGAATCAGATGAGCAGTTCTTC. Residues: CAISESDEQFF.

Note on this clone: Other DNA sequences within the sample encode an identical CDR3. In DNA, the CDR3 is TGTGCCAGCTCACCAACTAGCGGGAGCCACGAGCAGTACTTC. It translates to CASSPTSGSHEQYF. The chain combines TRBV18 with TRBJ2-7; 11 bases map to TRBD2. In germline, CDR1 is KGHSH, CDR2 LQKENI. With 2 bases clipped from V and 5 bases from J, the junction kept 2 bases outside the gene matches. The CDR3 consists of 14 residues.

The rearrangement uses TRBV11-2 and TRBJ2-7; a weak D match, TRBD1 (6 bases). The CDR3 is made up of 14 amino acids. CDR1 is SGHAT, CDR2 FQNNGV, per germline. V lost 3 bases, J lost 4 bases, and 13 bases lay in between. CDR3 region: CASSFGAGEYEQYF. In DNA form, the CDR3 reads TGTGCCAGCAGCTTTGGGGCAGGGGAGTACGAGCAGTACTTC.

This chain uses TRBV7-9 with TRBJ2-7; D call uncertain. V lost 0 bases to trimming and J lost 5 bases, with 2 bases between them. The CDR3 extends over 11 amino acids. Per the germline V gene, CDR1 is SEHNR and CDR2 is FQNEAQ (reference sequence). CDR3 protein: CASSLANEQYF. Here the CDR3 DNA reads TGTGCCAGCAGCTTAGCGAACGAGCAGTACTTC.

Worth noting for this clone: Other DNA sequences in the sample encode the same CDR3. V and J are TRBV5-1 and TRBJ1-2; no clear D. V lost 5 bases and J 3 bases, leaving 17 bases between the germline ends. The CDR3 sequence is 15 residues long. Germline CDR1 SGHRS, CDR2 YFSETQ. CDR3 protein: CASSLTPGRDYGYTF. The CDR3 coding sequence is TGCGCCAGCAGTCTGACACCCGGGAGGGACTATGGCTACACCTTC.

The chain combines TRBV5-1 with TRBJ2-7; 8 nucleotides agree with TRBD1. Losses at the gene ends were 0 bases for V and 0 bases for J; bases not matched to a gene: 14. This CDR3 is 19 amino acids long. CDR1 is SGHRS and CDR2 is YFSETQ in the germline V gene. CDR3 in amino acids: CASSLDIGTGLEGSYEQYF. The CDR3 region has the DNA TGCGCCAGCAGCTTGGACATCGGGACAGGCCTCGAGGGCTCCTACGAGCAGTACTTC.

This rearrangement joins TRBV28 to TRBJ1-5; unclear D gene. In germline, CDR1 is MDHEN, CDR2 SYDVKM. The V end was cut by 6 bases, the J end by 6 bases, with 15 bases between. The CDR3 spans 14 residues. The CDR3, as DNA: TGTGCCAGCAGAAACATTCAGAGAACTCAGCCCCAGCATTTT. This gives the protein CASRNIQRTQPQHF.

The chain recombines TRBV18 with TRBJ1-1, with D unresolved. V lost 2 bases to trimming and J lost 4 bases, with 11 bases between them. The CDR3 is 14 amino acids. The germline V gene has CDR1 KGHSH and CDR2 LQKENI. In DNA form, the CDR3 reads TGTGCCAGCTCACCAAAGAGGCCTGGCACTGAAGCTTTCTTT. Its translation: CASSPKRPGTEAFF.

This clone was seen a single time. The V and J genes are TRBV27 and TRBJ1-5, with 11 nucleotides matching TRBD1. The CDR3 is made up of 16 amino acids. The V segment lost 5 bases and the J segment 4 bases; nucleotides outside the gene matches: 7. Germline values: CDR1 MNHEY, CDR2 SMNVEV (reference sequence). The CDR3 region is CASSRLGTGGNQPQHF. The CDR3 DNA follows: TGTGCCAGCAGTCGACTTGGGACAGGGGGGAATCAGCCCCAGCATTTT.

On this clone itself: Other DNA sequences in the same sample also yield this CDR3. The chain recombines TRBV28 with TRBJ1-4; D call uncertain. V was pared by 3 bases and J by 0 bases, with 5 bases between. Germline V gene data show CDR1 as MDHEN and CDR2 as SYDVKM. The CDR3 sequence is 14 residues long. The CDR3 nucleotides are TGTGCCAGCAGTTTTACGGCAACTAATGAAAAACTGTTTTTT. It codes for CASSFTATNEKLFF.

The chain recombines TRBV19 with TRBJ2-5; D uncertain. The germline V gene encodes CDR1 LNHDA and CDR2 SQIVND (reference sequence). This CDR3 is built from 11 residues. The ends were cut back, 6 bases at V and 5 bases at J, with 7 bases in the middle. CDR3: CASRLDETQYF. The CDR3 nucleotides are TGTGCCAGTAGGCTAGATGAGACCCAGTACTTC.

Turning to this clone: At one end the junction does not follow the germline gene, possibly because of a read error. The gene calls are TRBV5-8 and TRBJ2-7, with TRBD2 matching 13 bases. This CDR3 has 17 amino acids. Per germline, CDR1 SGHTS and CDR2 YDEGEE. The CDR3 spells CASSRRDGGLAGSESGF. For the CDR3, the DNA is TGTGCCAGCAGCAGGAGGGATGGGGGACTAGCGGGATCGGAAAGTGGTTTC.

The chain joins TRBV27 to TRBJ1-3; 8 bases are shared with TRBD1. The V segment lost 6 bases and the J segment 2 bases; nucleotides outside the gene matches: 3. The germline V gene has CDR1 MNHEY and CDR2 SMNVEV (reference sequence). CDR3 length equals 14 residues. As DNA, the CDR3 is TGTGCCAGCAGAAACAGGGGGGCTGGAAACACCATATATTTT. Translating gives CASRNRGAGNTIYF.

The chain recombines TRBV6-5 with TRBJ2-7; the D gene is possibly TRBD1 (5 bases). V lost 5 bases and J lost 0, with 14 bases in between. The germline gives CDR1 MNHEY, CDR2 SVGAGI. The CDR3 loop spans 15 amino acids. The CDR3 coding sequence is TGTGCCAGCAGTAGAGCCGCAGGGTTCTCCTACGAGCAGTACTTC. This translates into CASSRAAGFSYEQYF.